One and the same sample provided the 14 T cell receptor beta chains below, sequenced in a study of blood T cell repertoires in COVID-19 (dated by TCRdb to 2020 to 2022). Library construction relied on the immunoSEQ multiplex PCR assay. Held by TCRdb, this immuneACCESS table contains in-frame sequences only and omits some clones. Under half of the omission traces to an unresolved V gene where checked; the cause of the rest is unknown. The sample data list some 280,000 clones, and 86% of these were observed just once. Together, the top ten hold 3% of the sample. Sequencing was carried out using peripheral blood. Receptors were obtained from a woman in her twenties or thirties with active or convalescent COVID-19.

This sequence joins TRBV4-2 and TRBJ2-5; tentative D call: TRBD2 (5 bases). This CDR3 is 15 amino acids long. V lost 2 bases and J lost 4, with 14 bases in between. CDR1 is LGHNA and CDR2 is YNFKEQ in the germline V gene. The CDR3 nucleotides read TGTGCCAGCAGCCAACCTACTAGAGAGGTAGAGACCCAGTACTTC. It translates to CASSQPTREVETQYF.

This rearrangement joins TRBV30 to TRBJ1-2; unclear D gene. With 6 bases removed from V and 5 bases from J, the gap between germline ends came to 10 bases. Germline lookup yields CDR1 GTSNPN and CDR2 SVGIG (reference sequence). CDR3 length equals 11 residues. The CDR3 coding sequence is TGTGCCTGCTACCGGGGTTATGGCTACACCTTC. It is translated as CACYRGYGYTF.

The rearrangement joins TRBV7-3 to TRBJ2-5, with D tentatively TRBD1 (9 bases). The V end was cut by 1 base, the J end by 5 bases, with 35 bases between. CDR1 is SGHTA, CDR2 FQGTGA, per germline. This CDR3 contains 22 residues. The CDR3: CASSLIGPGGDRVAQTSETQYF. Here the CDR3 DNA reads TGTGCCAGCAGCTTAATAGGCCCCGGGGGGGACAGGGTGGCCCAAACGTCGGAGACCCAGTACTTC.

This clone appeared once. CDR3 loop: CASSPYRVMDTEAFF. In DNA, the CDR3 is TGTGCCAGCAGTCCCTACAGGGTTATGGACACTGAAGCTTTCTTT. This rearrangement joins TRBV28 to TRBJ1-1; D may be TRBD1 (6 bases). Trimming removed 5 bases from V and 3 bases from J, with 16 bases in between. Germline CDR1 MDHEN, CDR2 SYDVKM. The CDR3 is 15 amino acids.

This clone was recorded only once. This sequence joins TRBV6-5 and TRBJ1-4; 9 nucleotides agree with TRBD1. The V segment lost 6 bases and the J segment 5 bases; nucleotides outside the gene matches: 4. This CDR3 contains 14 residues. The germline gives CDR1 MNHEY, CDR2 SVGAGI. Written as DNA, the CDR3 is TGTGCCAGCAGGGGACAGGGAGTAAATGAAAAACTGTTTTTT. Translation gives CASRGQGVNEKLFF.

This clone was seen a handful of times. V gene TRBV19 combines with J gene TRBJ1-2; weak D call: TRBD1 (5 bases). The germline V and J ends were trimmed by 0 bases and 5 bases, with 19 bases remaining between them. Germline-derived CDR1 and CDR2 are LNHDA and SQIVND (reference sequence). CDR3 length: 17 residues. DNA of the CDR3: TGTGCCAGTAGTATAGAGGCGACAGCAGGCACTCGTTATGGCTACACCTTC. Protein product: CASSIEATAGTRYGYTF.

This clone turned up a few times. The rearrangement links TRBV7-9 to TRBJ1-5; 10 nucleotides align to TRBD1. Germline V gives CDR1 SEHNR, CDR2 FQNEAQ (reference sequence). The CDR3 extends over 17 amino acids. The J segment lost 0 bases and the V segment lost 4 bases, leaving 6 bases of the junction unmatched. The CDR3 loop reads CASSSDRGLDSNQPQHF. The CDR3 DNA is TGTGCCAGCAGCTCGGACAGGGGGTTAGATAGCAATCAGCCCCAGCATTTT.

The chain links TRBV28 to TRBJ1-2; no clear D gene. The ends were cut back, 6 bases at V and 10 bases at J, with 18 bases in the middle. Per the germline V gene, CDR1 is MDHEN and CDR2 is SYDVKM. CDR3 size: 13 residues. The CDR3 is CASSPVPVRFYTF. The CDR3, as DNA: TGTGCCAGCAGCCCCGTGCCAGTCAGGTTCTACACCTTC.

This clone has just one count. The rearrangement uses TRBV7-3 and TRBJ2-2; D is uncertain. V lost 0 bases to trimming and J lost 6 bases, with 5 bases between them. The CDR3 has 13 amino acids. Germline lookup yields CDR1 SGHTA and CDR2 FQGTGA. The CDR3 sequence: CASSLTPSGELFF. The CDR3 DNA sequence: TGTGCCAGCAGCTTAACCCCGTCCGGGGAGCTGTTTTTT.

The rearrangement uses TRBV6-5 and TRBJ1-5, with D unclear. V lost 6 bases and J 4 bases, leaving 13 bases between the germline ends. This CDR3 has 14 amino acids. Germline loops: CDR1 MNHEY, CDR2 SVGAGI. The CDR3, as DNA: TGTGCCAGCAGGGCTCAGGCGGGGAATCAGCCCCAGCATTTT. Amino acids: CASRAQAGNQPQHF.

The V call is TRBV24-1, the J call TRBJ1-2; weak D call: TRBD1 (6 bases). Germline V gene sequence: CDR1 KGHDR, CDR2 SFDVKD. The CDR3 totals 14 residues. V lost 5 bases, J lost 4 bases, and 13 bases lay in between. This CDR3 is CATSAGAGAYGYTF. CDR3 bases: TGTGCCACCAGTGCCGGCGCGGGGGCCTATGGCTACACCTTC.

V gene TRBV29-1 combines with J gene TRBJ1-1; a weak D match, TRBD1 (6 bases). The CDR3 spans 13 residues. Germline V gene lookup returns CDR1 SQVTM and CDR2 ANQGSEA. Deletions cut 1 base from V and 3 bases from J, with 9 bases between. CDR3 DNA sequence: TGCAGCGTTGAAGGGGACACACACACTGAAGCTTTCTTT. Residues: CSVEGDTHTEAFF.

V is TRBV5-1 and J is TRBJ1-1; TRBD1 might be the D (5 bases). V lost 1 base to trimming and J lost 1 base, with 8 bases between them. Germline assignment: CDR1 SGHRS and CDR2 YFSETQ. The CDR3 has 14 residues. CDR3 bases: TGCGCCAGCAGCTTGACAGGTGAGAACACTGAAGCTTTCTTT. Translated: CASSLTGENTEAFF.

This chain uses TRBV7-3 with TRBJ2-6; 7 bases align to TRBD1. CDR3 length: 16 residues. V was pared by 5 bases and J by 0 bases, with 4 bases of the junction left unmatched. CDR1 and CDR2 from the germline V gene are SGHTA and FQGTGA. The CDR3 sequence: CASSPGQSSGANVLTF. As DNA, the CDR3 is TGTGCCAGCAGCCCGGGACAGTCCTCTGGGGCCAACGTCCTGACTTTC. Filled out from reference TRBV7-3 and TRBJ2-6, the complete variable domain reads GAGVSQTPSNKVTEKGKYVELRCDPISGHTALYWYRQSLGQGPEFLIYFQGTGAADDSGLPNDRFFAVRPEGSVSTLKIQRTERGDSAVYLCASSPGQSSGANVLTFGAGSRLTVL.